This T cell receptor beta chain is drawn from a study of cytomegalovirus exposure and HLA in healthy donors (TCRdb year 2017). At the level of the whole study: In an earlier analysis of 450 to 750 of the donors, 250 to 350 Gb of sequence data and 90 million to 120 million unique TCR beta sequences from 150 million to 200 million T cells were reported. To predict cytomegalovirus infection status, the study combined high-throughput TCR immunosequencing, statistical association of individual TCRs with disease status, and machine learning. HLA typing covered class I and class II loci at four-digit resolution. All discovery cohort repertoires had been generated using a single sequencing platform. Alongside the repertoire data, information on donor age, sex, ethnicity and CMV serostatus was compiled. In the later analysis, no new phenotypic data were used to find candidate immune exposures; instead, reliance was placed on TCR beta sequences and their occurrence across donors. A later analysis re-examined previously published TCR beta repertoires from roughly 720 donors and added high-resolution HLA genotyping to investigate patterns of TCR occurrence. The T cell repertoires of under 700 subjects were profiled by immunosequencing and related to cytomegalovirus serostatus. An earlier analysis of roughly 600 of the donors used high-throughput TCR beta sequencing to judge whether each TCR beta V gene segment behaved as functional or pseudogenic. An early release covering roughly 580 HLA-typed donors comprised about 310 gigabases of sequencing data and 85 million or so unique TCR sequences. About 5 DR-DQ haplotypes were handled as single units for association and clustering, since linkage in the cohort was strong. The genetic ancestry cluster associated with self-reported Caucasian donors included roughly 84% of the 300 to 450 genotyped donors. The study aimed to test whether signatures of past pathogen exposure could be identified by cataloging public T cell receptors. A later genetic analysis took genome-wide SNP genotypes for 398 of the 666 donors and used that subset as a discovery cohort. A separate validation cohort of roughly 130 different subjects was used in addition to the 666-subject first cohort. The number of typed donors differed by locus: about 620-640 for A, B, C, DRB1 and DQB1; approximately 520 for DQA1; around 610 for DPA1; and around 450 for DPB1. Among 398 genotyped donors of the cohort, an average of roughly 240,000 unique TCR beta nucleotide sequences were sequenced per donor, about a sixth of them non-productive. What the research found in general, with its limitations: According to a later analysis, parvovirus B19, influenza, CMV and Epstein-Barr virus appeared linked to several top co-occurrence clusters. The classifier was reported to diagnose cytomegalovirus status with high specificity and sensitivity in both the original and validation cohorts. A total of fewer than 200 TCR beta chains were listed by the study as associated with cytomegalovirus. In a later analysis, the rate of TCR association differed among HLA loci, with DRB1 alleles having the most associated TCRs and HLA-C alleles having the fewest. V-gene and J-gene trimming of TCR beta chains was associated with a missense DCLRE1C variant in a later genetic analysis, and the association was replicated in an independent cohort. Assigning TCR associations to individual alleles was difficult when HLA alleles, especially DR and DQ, strongly co-occurred. A cluster of highly shared sequence variants was judged likely to represent a technical artifact of the sequencing pipeline. Immune exposure information for the cohort was limited to CMV serostatus. HLA typing was unavailable for some donors at each locus, so association tests used only the typed subset. In a later analysis, most CMV-associated TCR beta chains were found to appear HLA-restricted, with HLA associations seemingly driven largely by CMV exposure. Specific HLA alleles were associated with 16,951 TCR beta sequences at a false discovery rate of 0.05 in a later analysis. The 87-base-pair reads could not distinguish some IMGT-functional V segments, including TRBV6-2 and TRBV6-3, so those segments were excluded. A later analysis found that HLA-associated TCR beta chains were more clonally expanded and had lower generation probabilities than equally common non-associated chains. A further reported finding was that TCR beta sequences accurately predicted the HLA-A and HLA-B alleles for most subjects in the first cohort. In an earlier analysis of 587 of the donors, most TCR beta V segments were observed in productive rearrangements about 87% or about 30% of the time, broadly matching IMGT annotations. Linkage disequilibrium might explain the correlated functional status among segregating V segments, but an unknown experimental factor could not be ruled out. The presence/absence analyses assumed that sequencing depth was roughly uniform across donors, and that assumption may not be true. This cohort had only TCR beta chains sequenced, and the lack of alpha or paired-chain data limited which features could be detected. In vitro tests confirmed that a few of the cytomegalovirus-associated TCR beta chains recognize cytomegalovirus antigens. Most TCR sequences were observed very rarely across donors, whereas some public TCRs were present in many individuals. According to the authors, the approach could potentially be generalized to other disease states and immunological phenotypes. A later genetic analysis reported fewer N-insertions in productive TCRs among donors in an Asian-associated ancestry cluster than the 666-donor mean. Because counts were too low, seventeen rarely observed V segments, including chromosome 9 orphons, were left out of the earlier analysis of approximately 580 of the donors.

This clone was observed a handful of times. There is no known antigen for this receptor. No base quality values were provided; no much bigger clone lies one nucleotide off. The cohort consisted of 600 to 750 healthy bone marrow donors. At the time of sampling, all cohort members were nominally healthy, though unrecorded immune exposures were likely present. The donor tested CMV seropositive and was one of the 289 seropositive cohort members. Every donor gave a peripheral blood sample, and the peripheral blood mononuclear cells from that sample were used for TCR beta sequencing. Genomic DNA was extracted from the blood cell samples with the Qiagen DNeasy Blood Extraction Kit. The library was obtained by the immunoSEQ multiplex PCR assay. For the multiplex PCR, a mixture combining 60 forward primers for TCR Vbeta segments and 13 reverse primers for TCR Jbeta segments was used. The CDR3 region of rearranged TCR beta genes was amplified from genomic DNA with a multiplex PCR assay. The amplified TCR beta libraries were sequenced on the Illumina HiSeq System as 87-base-pair reads. Per the authors' processing: In a later analysis, some 80 million unique TCR beta chains were counted across the 666 repertoires, and around 10 million of these chains were shared by at least two donors. Raw reads were error-corrected and collapsed into unique sequences with a nearest-neighbor algorithm that merged closely related sequences to remove PCR and sequencing errors. Alignment of CDR3 sequences to IMGT reference sequences was used to assign V, D and J gene segments. For a sequence to be retained, a match of at least six nucleotides to both a V gene segment and a J gene segment was required. Rearrangements were classified as productive when the CDR3 lacked stop codons and remained in frame with V and J, and all other rearrangements were classified as non-productive. Following IMGT convention, CDR3 was defined as the stretch from the second conserved V-encoded cysteine to the conserved J-encoded phenylalanine. The earlier analysis of about 590 of the donors excluded sequences that lacked an unambiguous match to a single V gene segment. In an earlier analysis of some 590 of the donors, a V segment was called functional when productive rearrangements were above 56.7%, and segregating when the standard deviation between donors exceeded 5%. To diagnose cytomegalovirus status from the catalog of TCR beta chain sequences, a statistical classification framework was built. In a later analysis, TCR nucleotide sequences were compared against IMGT/GENE-DB human TR gene sequences so that V and J genes could be assigned. Using the TCRdist pipeline, a later analysis assigned CDR3 sequences along with most-parsimonious VDJ recombination scenarios. In a later analysis, each TCR beta chain was defined by its CDR3 amino acid sequence together with its V-gene family, and reads lacking a unique V-gene family were excluded. To address suspected cross-contamination and a sequencing artifact, a later analysis removed several hundred highly shared, low-generation-probability nucleotide sequences. A later analysis calculated a clonal expansion index for each public chain from normalized within-repertoire ranks of inferred template counts. In a later analysis, generation probabilities were computed with a VDJ recombination model fitted to out-of-frame rearrangements, and the resulting probabilities were checked against IGoR. A later analysis scored TCR-TCR, TCR-HLA and TCR-CMV co-occurrence with hypergeometric tests, applying a repertoire-size bias correction to TCR pairs. To estimate false discovery rates, a later analysis permuted the HLA or CMV assignments 20 times. In a later analysis, co-occurring TCRs were grouped using DBSCAN, and TCRdist sequence similarity was added for clustering within HLA-allele-positive subsets. Repertoires with fewer than 30,000 or more than 120,000 public chains, plus five repertoires with anomalous nucleotide sharing, were excluded from co-occurrence clustering. TCRdb's version of the immuneACCESS table is confined to in-frame rearrangements and falls short of the full clone set. An unresolved V gene accounts for under half of the shortfall where checked; the remainder is of unknown origin. The V and J calls and clone size were taken over from that table, and D and trimming were inferred from the DNA. For this sample the table gives tens of thousands of clones, of which roughly 82% were detected only once. The leading ten clones occupy over 9.5% of the sample.

Taken from the germline V gene (reference sequence), the CDR1 and CDR2 loops are PRHDT and FYEKMQ. Inclusive of the bounding cysteine and phenylalanine, the CDR3 is 16 residues long. Here the CDR3 DNA is all that survives: 48 bases in frame from base 1. The germline V and J ends show losses of 0 bases and 5 bases respectively, and no gene match explains 3 bases of the junction. This chain is built from TRBV13 and TRBJ2-1; 11 of the junction bases match TRBD2. The sample comprised PBMCs. The sequence was obtained from a woman under 30 in good health and CMV-seropositive. The CDR3 reads as follows: CASSLGASGGNNEQFF. The nucleotides read TGTGCCAGCAGCTTAGGCGCTAGCGGGGGGAACAATGAGCAGTTCTTC.